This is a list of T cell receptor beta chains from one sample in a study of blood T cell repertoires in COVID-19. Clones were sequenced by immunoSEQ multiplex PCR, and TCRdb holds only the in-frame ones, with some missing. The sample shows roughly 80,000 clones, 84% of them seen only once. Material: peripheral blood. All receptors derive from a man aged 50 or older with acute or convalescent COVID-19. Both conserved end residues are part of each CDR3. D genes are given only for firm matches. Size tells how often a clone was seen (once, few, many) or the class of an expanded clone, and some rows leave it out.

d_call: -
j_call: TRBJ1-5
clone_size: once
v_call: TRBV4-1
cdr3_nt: TGCGCCAGCAGCCTCCGCACGGGTACAAGCAATCAGCCCCAGCATTTT
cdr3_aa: CASSLRTGTSNQPQHF

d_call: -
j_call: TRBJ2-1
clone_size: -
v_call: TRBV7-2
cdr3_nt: TGTGCCAGCAGCTTCACACCCTATACCCCGCGGGATCGCCACAATGAGCAGTTCTTC
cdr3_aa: CASSFTPYTPRDRHNEQFF

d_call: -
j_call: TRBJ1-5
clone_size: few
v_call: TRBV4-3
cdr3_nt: TGCGCCAGCAGCCAAGAAGTCAGGGAAAATCAGCCCCAGCATTTT
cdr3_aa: CASSQEVRENQPQHF

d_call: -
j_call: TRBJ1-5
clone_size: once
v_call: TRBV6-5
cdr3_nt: TGTGCCAGCAGCCCGACAGGATTTAGCAATCAGCCCCAGCATTTT
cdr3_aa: CASSPTGFSNQPQHF

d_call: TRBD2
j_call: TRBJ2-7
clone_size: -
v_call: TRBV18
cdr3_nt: TGTGCCAGCTCACCACTATCAGCGGGGGGCGGGTACGAGCAGTACTTC
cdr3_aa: CASSPLSAGGGYEQYF

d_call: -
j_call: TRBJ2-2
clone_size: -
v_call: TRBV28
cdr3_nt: TGTGCCAGCAGTTTATTACTTACCGGGGAGCTGTTTTTT
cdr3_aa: CASSLLLTGELFF

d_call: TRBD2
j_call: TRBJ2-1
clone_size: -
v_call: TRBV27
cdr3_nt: TGTGCCAGCAGTGGGGCTAGCGGCAGTGCCTACAATGAGCAGTTCTTC
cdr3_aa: CASSGASGSAYNEQFF

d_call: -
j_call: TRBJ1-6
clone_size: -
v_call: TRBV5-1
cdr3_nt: TGCGCCAGCAGCGGGGCGGGAAGCTATAATTCACCCCTCCACTTT
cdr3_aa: CASSGAGSYNSPLHF

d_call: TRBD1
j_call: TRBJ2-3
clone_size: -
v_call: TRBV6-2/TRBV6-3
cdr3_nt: TGTGCCAGCAGTCGGGACAGTAATACGCAGTATTTT
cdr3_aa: CASSRDSNTQYF

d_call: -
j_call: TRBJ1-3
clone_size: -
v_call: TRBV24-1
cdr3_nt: TGTGCCACCAGTGAGCTAGGAAACACCATATATTTT
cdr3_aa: CATSELGNTIYF

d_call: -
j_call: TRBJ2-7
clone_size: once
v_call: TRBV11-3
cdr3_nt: TGTGCCAGCAGCTTTGGATGGTACGGAGGGGCTTCCTACGAGCAGTACTTC
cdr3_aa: CASSFGWYGGASYEQYF

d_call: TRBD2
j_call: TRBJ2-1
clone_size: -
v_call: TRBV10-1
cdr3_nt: TGCGCCAGCAGATGGCTAGCGGGACACAATGAGCAGTTCTTC
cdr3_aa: CASRWLAGHNEQFF

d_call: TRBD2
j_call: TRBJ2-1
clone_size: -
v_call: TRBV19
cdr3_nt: TGTGCCAGTAGTGGGACTAGCGGGTCGAGCTCCTACAATGAGCAGTTCTTC
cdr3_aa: CASSGTSGSSSYNEQFF

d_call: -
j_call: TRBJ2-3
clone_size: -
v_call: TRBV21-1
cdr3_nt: TGTGCCAGCCCCCATGGGGGGGATACGCAGTATTTT
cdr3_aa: CASPHGGDTQYF

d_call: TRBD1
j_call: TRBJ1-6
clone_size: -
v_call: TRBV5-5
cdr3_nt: TGTGCCAGCAGCTTGGTCGGACAGGGTAATAATTCACCCCTCCACTTT
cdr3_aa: CASSLVGQGNNSPLHF

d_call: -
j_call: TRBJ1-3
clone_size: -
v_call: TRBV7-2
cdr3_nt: TGTGCCAGCAGCTTAGCCTGGGGGGCTGGAAACACCATATATTTT
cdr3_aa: CASSLAWGAGNTIYF

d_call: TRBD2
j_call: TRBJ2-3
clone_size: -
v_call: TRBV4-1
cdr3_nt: TGCGCCAGCAGCCCCCGACCCGGACTAGCGGGAGGAAGGCGCACAGATACGCAGTATTTT
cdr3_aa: CASSPRPGLAGGRRTDTQYF

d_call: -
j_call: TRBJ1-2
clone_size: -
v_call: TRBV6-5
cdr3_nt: TGTGCCAGCAGTTACTCGGGTTTTAGTAGGGAGGGCTACACCTTC
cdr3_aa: CASSYSGFSREGYTF

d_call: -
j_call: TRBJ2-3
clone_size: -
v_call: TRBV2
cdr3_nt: TGTGCCAGCAGTGCCCCCTTTACTGATACGCAGTATTTT
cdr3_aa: CASSAPFTDTQYF

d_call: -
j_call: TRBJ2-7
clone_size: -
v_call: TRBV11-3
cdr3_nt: TGTGCCAGCAGCTTAGGGCTTGGGCAAAACTACGAGCAGTACTTC
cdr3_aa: CASSLGLGQNYEQYF

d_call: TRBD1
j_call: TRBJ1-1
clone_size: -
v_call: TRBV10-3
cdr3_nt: TGTGCCATCTGCCCCGGGACAGTAGGGACTGAAGCTTTCTTT
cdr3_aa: CAICPGTVGTEAFF

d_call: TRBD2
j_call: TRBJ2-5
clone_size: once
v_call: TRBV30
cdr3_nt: TGTGCCTGGAGTGGGGAGGCGGGAGCGGGGAAGGGCCAGTACTTC
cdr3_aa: CAWSGEAGAGKGQYF

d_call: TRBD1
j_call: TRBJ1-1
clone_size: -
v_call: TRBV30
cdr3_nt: TGTGCCTGGAGGGATGACAGGGGGGCTTGGGGCACTGAAGCTTTCTTT
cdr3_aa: CAWRDDRGAWGTEAFF

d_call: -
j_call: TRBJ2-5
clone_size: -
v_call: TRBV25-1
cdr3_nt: TGTGCCAGCAAACAGGTGACAGGCGATCAACAAGAGACCCAGTACTTC
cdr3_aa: CASKQVTGDQQETQYF

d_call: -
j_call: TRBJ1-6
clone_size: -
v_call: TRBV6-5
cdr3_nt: TGTGCCAGCACCCCGGCGGCTTATAATTCACCCCTCCACTTT
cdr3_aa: CASTPAAYNSPLHF

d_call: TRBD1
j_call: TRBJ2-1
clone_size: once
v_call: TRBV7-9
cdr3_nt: TGTGCCAGCATCCCCCCAGGGGGTTTCTCCTACAATGAGCAGTTCTTC
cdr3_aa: CASIPPGGFSYNEQFF

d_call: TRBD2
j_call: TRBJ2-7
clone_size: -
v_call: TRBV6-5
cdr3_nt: TGTGCCTCGCGGGGACTAGCGGGAGCGTACGAGCAGTACTTC
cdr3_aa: CASRGLAGAYEQYF

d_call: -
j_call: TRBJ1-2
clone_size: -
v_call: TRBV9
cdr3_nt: TGTGCCAGCAGCTCCAATCATGGGGCTGACTATGGCTACACCTTC
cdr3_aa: CASSSNHGADYGYTF

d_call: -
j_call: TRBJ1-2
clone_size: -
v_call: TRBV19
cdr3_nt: TGTGCCAGTAGTACCACCGCATCGACACTGATCTATGGCTACACCTTC
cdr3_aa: CASSTTASTLIYGYTF

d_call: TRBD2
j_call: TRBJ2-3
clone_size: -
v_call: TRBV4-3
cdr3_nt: TGCGCCAGCAGCCAAGAACCTACGGGGGGTCCCCTATTAGGTGCAGATACGCAGTATTTT
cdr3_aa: CASSQEPTGGPLLGADTQYF

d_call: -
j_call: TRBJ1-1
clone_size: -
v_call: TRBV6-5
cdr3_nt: TGTGCCAGCAGTTTGGCAGGGGCGAACACTGAAGCTTTCTTT
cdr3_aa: CASSLAGANTEAFF

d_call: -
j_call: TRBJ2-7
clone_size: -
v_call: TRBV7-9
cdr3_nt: TGTGCCAGCAGCTTAGCGGGGCGCGAGCAGTACTTC
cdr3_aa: CASSLAGREQYF

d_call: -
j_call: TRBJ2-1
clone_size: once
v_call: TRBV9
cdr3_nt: TGTGCCAGCAGCAATGGGAGGCCTTCCTACAATGAGCAGTTCTTC
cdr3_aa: CASSNGRPSYNEQFF

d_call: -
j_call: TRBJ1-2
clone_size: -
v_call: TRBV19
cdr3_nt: TGTGCCAGTAGTTCCGTCTATGGCTACACCTTC
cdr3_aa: CASSSVYGYTF

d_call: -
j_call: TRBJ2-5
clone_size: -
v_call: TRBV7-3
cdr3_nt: TGTGCCAGCAGCTTAAGTCCAGGGGAGGAGACCCAGTACTTC
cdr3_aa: CASSLSPGEETQYF

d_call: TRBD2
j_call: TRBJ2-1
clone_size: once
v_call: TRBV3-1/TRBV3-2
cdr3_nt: TGTGCCAGCAGCCCAGGTCCGACTAGCGGGTACTCCTACAATGAGCAGTTCTTC
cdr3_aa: CASSPGPTSGYSYNEQFF

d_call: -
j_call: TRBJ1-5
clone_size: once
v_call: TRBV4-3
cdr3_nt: TGCGCCAGCAGCCAAGGACTCAATAGCAATCAGCCCCAGCATTTT
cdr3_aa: CASSQGLNSNQPQHF

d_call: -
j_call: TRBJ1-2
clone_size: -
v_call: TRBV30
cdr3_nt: TGTGCCTGGAGTTGGAGGGGCGGTTATCGGGGTGGCTACACCTTC
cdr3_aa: CAWSWRGGYRGGYTF

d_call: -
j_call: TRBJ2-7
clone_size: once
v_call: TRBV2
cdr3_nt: TGTGCCAGCAGGAGGGTCGGGGAGCAGTACTTC
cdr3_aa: CASRRVGEQYF

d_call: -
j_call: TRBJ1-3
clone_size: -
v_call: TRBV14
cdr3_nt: TGTGCCAGCAGCCGAGCGGTCCGCTCTGGAAACACCATATATTTT
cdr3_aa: CASSRAVRSGNTIYF

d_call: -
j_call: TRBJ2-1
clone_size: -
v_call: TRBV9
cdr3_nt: TGTGCCAGCAGCCCCTCGGTTGAGCAGTTCTTC
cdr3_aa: CASSPSVEQFF

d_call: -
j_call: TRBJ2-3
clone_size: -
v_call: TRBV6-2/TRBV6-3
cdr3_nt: TGTGCCAGCAGTTACTCGAAACTCACAGATACGCAGTATTTT
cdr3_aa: CASSYSKLTDTQYF

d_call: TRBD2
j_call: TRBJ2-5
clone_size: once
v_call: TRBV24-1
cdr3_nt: TGTGCCACCAGTGAACTAGCGGGGGAGCTCCAAGAGACCCAGTACTTC
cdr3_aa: CATSELAGELQETQYF

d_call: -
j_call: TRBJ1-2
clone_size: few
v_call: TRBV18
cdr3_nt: TGTGCCAGCTCACCCCCAGAAAACTATGGCTACACCTTC
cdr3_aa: CASSPPENYGYTF

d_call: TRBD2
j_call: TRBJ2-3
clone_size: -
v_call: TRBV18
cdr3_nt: TGTGCCAGCTCCCCCCGGTCTACGGGAGGAGGGGATACGCAGTATTTT
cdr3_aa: CASSPRSTGGGDTQYF

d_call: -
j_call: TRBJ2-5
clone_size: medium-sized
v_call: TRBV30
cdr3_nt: TGTGCCTGGAGGGACAGATCGGGCCTACCGGTGTACTTC
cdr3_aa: CAWRDRSGLPVYF

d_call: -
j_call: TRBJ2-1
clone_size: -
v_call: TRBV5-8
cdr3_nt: TGTGCCAGCAGCGGGGGACTCCCGGGGGATGAGCAGTTCTTC
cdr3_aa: CASSGGLPGDEQFF

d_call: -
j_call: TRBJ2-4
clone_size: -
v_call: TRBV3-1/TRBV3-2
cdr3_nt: TGTGCCAGCAGCCAAGGCTCGAGGCTAGCCAAAAACATTCAGTACTTC
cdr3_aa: CASSQGSRLAKNIQYF

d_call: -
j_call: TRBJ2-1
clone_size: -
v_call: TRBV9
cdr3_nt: TGTGCCAGCAGCTCCGGCGGCAGCTCCTACAATGAGCAGTTCTTC
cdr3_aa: CASSSGGSSYNEQFF

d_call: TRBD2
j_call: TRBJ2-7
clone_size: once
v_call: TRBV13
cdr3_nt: TGTGCCAGCAGTCGTACAGCGGGACTAGCGGGATACGAGCAGTACTTC
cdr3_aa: CASSRTAGLAGYEQYF

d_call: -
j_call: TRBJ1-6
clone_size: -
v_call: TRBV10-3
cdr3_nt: TGTGCCATCAGCGAGAGGCGCCTAGAAGGTAGTTCACCCCTCCACTTT
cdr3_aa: CAISERRLEGSSPLHF

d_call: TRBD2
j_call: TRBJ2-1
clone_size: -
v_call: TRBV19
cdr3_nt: TGTGCCAGTAGTATACTAGCGGGAGATTACAATGAGCAGTTCTTC
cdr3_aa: CASSILAGDYNEQFF

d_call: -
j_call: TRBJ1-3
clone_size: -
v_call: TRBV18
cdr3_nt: TGTGCCAGCTCACCAAGAACCACAGGTCGCCCCCCTGGAAACACCATATATTTT
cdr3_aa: CASSPRTTGRPPGNTIYF

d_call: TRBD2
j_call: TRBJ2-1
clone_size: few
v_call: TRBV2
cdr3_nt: TGTGCCAGCAGTCTCTTTGGGAGCGGGAGGCCTTCACTCTTC
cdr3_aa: CASSLFGSGRPSLF

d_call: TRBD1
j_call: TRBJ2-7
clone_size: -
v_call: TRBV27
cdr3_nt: TGTGCCAGCAGTTTGGCCGGGACAGGGATTTACGAGCAGTACTTC
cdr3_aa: CASSLAGTGIYEQYF

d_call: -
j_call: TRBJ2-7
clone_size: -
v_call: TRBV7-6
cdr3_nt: TGTGCCAGCAGCTCTCAGGGGGGCAGCTCCTACGAGCAGTACTTC
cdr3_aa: CASSSQGGSSYEQYF

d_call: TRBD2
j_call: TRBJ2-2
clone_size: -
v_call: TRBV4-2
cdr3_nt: TGTGCCAGCAGCTCGGGAGGGGGAGGCACCGGGGAGCTGTTTTTT
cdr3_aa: CASSSGGGGTGELFF

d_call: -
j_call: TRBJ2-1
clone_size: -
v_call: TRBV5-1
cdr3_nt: TGCGCCAGCAGCTTCAGTTCCAATGAGCAGTTCTTC
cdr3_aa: CASSFSSNEQFF

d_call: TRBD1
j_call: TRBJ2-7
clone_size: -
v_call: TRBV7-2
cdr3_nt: TGTGCCAGCAGCTCCGTACCGGGACAGGGGGCTAAGCAGTACTTC
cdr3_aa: CASSSVPGQGAKQYF